This record concerns one TCR beta chain sequence. The sample holds other DNA sequences that translate to the same CDR3. Germline CDR1 and CDR2: MNHEY and SMNVEV (reference sequence). There are 14 residues in the CDR3. J lost 4 bases, V lost 5 bases, and 6 bases had no gene match. The study recruited people aged about 18 to 95 years across approximately 24 US areas. In the source study's methods: Using reference gene primer amplification, nucleated cell counts were estimated. Assay used: immunoSEQ multiplex PCR; TCRdb lists only in-frame clones, some missing. The V and J calls and clone size come from that table; D and trimming were worked out from the DNA. The sample lists under 300,000 clones, 86% seen once, with about 14% in the top ten. The data are from a study of blood T cell repertoires in COVID-19. Looking at the study overall: The cDNA or gDNA used as material had been derived from T cells, B-cell-depleted T cells, or PBMCs.

The rearrangement uses TRBV27 and TRBJ2-7; 9 bases fit TRBD2. The TCR was taken from a man younger than 30 who had recovered from COVID-19. The specimen was PBMCs or T cells enriched from blood (not recorded which). DNA for the CDR3: TGTGCCAGCAGTGTTAGCGGGAGTGGATACGAGCAGTACTTC. This encodes CASSVSGSGYEQYF.